The sequence of this TCR beta chain was determined in a study of T cell responses to AZD1222 COVID-19 vaccine. The CDR3 contains 13 residues. The J segment lost 7 bases and the V segment lost 4 bases, leaving 7 bases of the junction unmatched. In germline, CDR1 is SGDLS, CDR2 YYNGEE. Note on this clone: Its antigen remains unknown.

Study-wide points: Donor demographics were predominantly white British with a female majority; clonal diversity may be underestimated.

Clones were read by immunoSEQ multiplex PCR, and TCRdb kept only the in-frame ones, dropping some. This table holds 200,000 or so clones, around 93% found once. Sequencing used peripheral blood, obtained on day 0 of AZD1222 vaccination. The receptor comes from an adult in good health. The chain links TRBV9 to TRBJ1-1; 7 bases map to TRBD1. The CDR3 sequence: CASSPQGRGEAFF. DNA for the CDR3: TGTGCCAGCAGCCCACAGGGGCGAGGTGAAGCTTTCTTT.